These 28 T cell receptor beta chains were sequenced from one sample in a study of blood T cells in healthy people across ages. It was with a sample-barcoded 5' primer and a J-beta primer mix that a second PCR of roughly 6 to 12 cycles was run. MiXCR, run by TCRdb on the 5' RACE reads, gives a single entry per CDR3 protein. The table has some 290,000 distinct CDR3 sequences, around 29% seen once. The sample comprised blood. The source is a woman aged 70 to 79 in good health.

The chain joins TRBV7-3 to TRBJ2-1, with 9 bases that match TRBD1. Germline V gene lookup returns CDR1 SGHTA and CDR2 FQGTGA. The CDR3 extends over 15 amino acids. V trimming: 6 bases; J trimming: 4 bases; junction bases outside the gene matches: 7. The CDR3 protein is CASRPGTGSYNEQFF. CDR3 DNA: TGTGCCAGCAGACCCGGGACAGGGAGTTACAATGAGCAGTTCTTC.

The table lists this clonotype with many counts. V and J are TRBV7-2 and TRBJ2-1; 8 bases are a match to TRBD2. The CDR3 covers 16 residues. From germline, CDR1 is SGHTA and CDR2 FQGNSA. With 5 bases clipped from V and 9 bases from J, the junction kept 15 bases outside the gene matches. The CDR3: CASSLGGGRYLGEQFF. The DNA of the CDR3 is TGTGCCAGCAGCCTCGGGGGGGGGAGGTATCTTGGTGAGCAGTTCTTC.

This sequence joins TRBV2 and TRBJ1-4, with D possibly being TRBD1 (6 bases). Trimming cost V 6 bases and J 5 bases, with 16 bases left between them. The CDR3 is 15 amino acids. Germline V gives CDR1 SNHLY, CDR2 FYNNEI. The DNA for the CDR3 is TGTGCCAGCAGCCAATTCGGGACACGGAATGAAAAACTGTTTTTT. It yields the protein CASSQFGTRNEKLFF.

V and J are TRBV4-1 and TRBJ2-1; D is uncertain. Trimming stripped 0 bases from V and 2 bases from J, with 8 bases between. The V gene's germline CDR1 is MGHRA and CDR2 YSYEKL. The CDR3 extends over 15 amino acids. CDR3 coding DNA: TGCGCCAGCAGCCAAGAGGCGGACCCCTACAATGAGCAGTTCTTC. It encodes CASSQEADPYNEQFF.

V gene TRBV15 combines with J gene TRBJ2-7, with 9 bases aligning to TRBD1. The germline gives CDR1 LNHNV, CDR2 YYDKDF (reference sequence). The V segment lost 0 bases and the J segment 3 bases; nucleotides outside the gene matches: 15. CDR3 length: 19 amino acids. The CDR3 bases are TGTGCCACCAGCAGAGATCGCGCCGGACCGGGACAGGGAAACTACGAGCAGTACTTC. Its translation is CATSRDRAGPGQGNYEQYF.

This clonotype was found many times. One end of the junction does not line up with germline, which may come from a read error. The chain couples TRBV7-7 to TRBJ2-1; no clear D gene. The CDR3 extends over 13 amino acids. Germline lookup yields CDR1 SSHAT and CDR2 FNYEAQ (reference sequence). Here the CDR3 reads CASSRQLDAEQFF. For the CDR3, the DNA is TGTGCTAGCAGCCGTCAACTGGACGCTGAGCAGTTCTTC.

This clonotype was counted ten times or more. The chain uses TRBV11-2 and TRBJ2-1; weak D call: TRBD2 (6 bases). Deletions cut 5 bases from V and 6 bases from J, with 14 bases between. Germline CDR1 and CDR2: SGHAT and FQNNGV. The CDR3 runs 14 residues. The CDR3 reads CASSLSGNRNEQFF. The CDR3 coding sequence is TGTGCCAGCAGCCTTAGCGGTAACCGCAATGAGCAGTTCTTC.

This clonotype was detected only a few times. This chain uses TRBV11-2 with TRBJ2-7; perhaps TRBD2 as D (6 bases). Germline CDR1 is SGHAT and CDR2 is FQNNGV. Trimming took 2 bases from V and 6 from J, leaving 17 bases between them. This CDR3 has 15 residues. The CDR3 protein is CASSLRLGEVCEQYF. In DNA, the CDR3 is TGTGCCAGCAGCTTACGTCTGGGGGAGGTGTGCGAGCAGTACTTC.

The J gene is TRBJ1-5, the V gene TRBV15, with TRBD1 matching 7 bases. Germline CDR1 and CDR2: LNHNV and YYDKDF (reference sequence). V dropped 5 bases and J dropped 4; count of bases not matched to a gene: 11. This CDR3 has 16 residues. This CDR3 reads CATSGGQVLGNQPQHF. DNA of the CDR3: TGTGCCACCAGCGGAGGACAGGTCCTAGGGAATCAGCCCCAGCATTTT. The full variable domain, rest sourced from reference TRBV15 and TRBJ1-5, is DAMVIQNPRYQVTQFGKPVTLSCSQTLNHNVMYWYQQKSSQAPKLLFHYYDKDFNNEADTPDNFQSRRPNTSFCFLDIRSPGLGDTAMYLCATSGGQVLGNQPQHFGDGTRLSIL.

A few counts support this clonotype. The junction and the germline gene differ at one end; a read error may be behind it. This chain connects TRBV6-1 to TRBJ2-2; the match to TRBD2 covers 10 bases. In germline, CDR1 is MNHNS, CDR2 SASEGT. This CDR3 spans 15 amino acids. The CDR3 reads CASSQAGGESGELFF. The CDR3 DNA reads as TGTGCCAGCAGTCAAGCGGGAGGGGAGTCCGGGGAGCTGTTTTTT.

This clonotype came up a few times. The CDR3 here is CASSPPSARGKLFF. In DNA form, the CDR3 reads TGTGCCAGCTCACCGCCCTCCGCAAGGGGTAAACTGTTTTTT. The chain combines TRBV18 with TRBJ1-4; possibly TRBD1 for D (5 bases). Germline CDR1 and CDR2: KGHSH and LQKENI. The CDR3 totals 14 residues. Trimming removed 3 bases at V and 11 bases at J, with 16 bases between.

This clonotype has just a few counts. The CDR3 DNA reads TGCGCCAGCAGCTCGTCCGTGGGGACTAGCGGGAGGGCAAGGTTCTTC. Its protein product is CASSSSVGTSGRARFF. J is TRBJ2-1 and V is TRBV5-1; 16 bases align to TRBD2. V lost 3 bases, J lost 15 bases, and 12 bases stayed unmatched. CDR1 and CDR2 from the germline V gene are SGHRS and YFSETQ. The CDR3 runs 16 residues.

The chain combines TRBV3-1 with TRBJ2-1, with 14 bases identical to TRBD2. The better agreement between TRBJ2-7 and the DNA end casts doubt on the J call. Germline V gene sequence: CDR1 LGHDT, CDR2 YNNKEL (reference sequence). The CDR3 loop spans 16 amino acids. This CDR3 reads CASSHFGTSGSNEQYF. CDR3 nucleotide sequence: TGTGCCAGCAGCCATTTCGGGACTAGCGGGAGCAACGAGCAGTACTTC.

The CDR3 bases are TGTGCCAGCAGTACGGGGACAGGGAAAAACTATGGCTACACCTTC. Translated: CASSTGTGKNYGYTF. V usage is TRBV6-5 and J usage is TRBJ1-2; 9 positions agree with TRBD1. V lost 5 bases, J lost 2 bases, and 6 bases stayed unmatched. The CDR3 is made up of 15 amino acids. Germline CDR1 is MNHEY and CDR2 is SVGAGI.

The chain couples TRBV3-1 to TRBJ1-3; perhaps TRBD1 as D (6 bases). Germline V CDR1 and CDR2: LGHDT, YNNKEL (reference sequence). The CDR3 is 13 residues long. Trimming stripped 3 bases from V and 14 bases from J, with 17 bases between. The CDR3 reads CASSQTATGLLYF. The CDR3 DNA follows: TGTGCCAGCAGCCAGACGGCAACAGGGTTACTATATTTT.

This clonotype was seen a few times. The rearrangement uses TRBV5-1 and TRBJ2-7, with 7 bases matching TRBD2. Germline V gene lookup returns CDR1 SGHRS and CDR2 YFSETQ. This CDR3 spans 13 amino acids. Trimming took 5 bases from V and 3 from J; bases not matched to a gene: 5. CDR3 residues: CASSRTSGYEQYF. The DNA for the CDR3 is TGCGCCAGCAGTCGGACTAGTGGCTACGAGCAGTACTTC.

CDR3 bases: TGTGCCAGCAGCCCCCGGCCAGGCCCTCAAGAGACCCAGTACTTC. Amino acid sequence: CASSPRPGPQETQYF. V usage is TRBV7-2 and J usage is TRBJ2-5; D remains ambiguous. Germline loops: CDR1 SGHTA, CDR2 FQGNSA. The CDR3 covers 15 residues. With 5 bases removed from V and 2 bases from J, the gap between germline ends came to 15 bases.

The rearrangement links TRBV4-1 to TRBJ2-1; D might be TRBD1 (6 bases). Per germline, CDR1 MGHRA and CDR2 YSYEKL. V lost 8 bases and J lost 4, with 15 bases in between. The CDR3 has 14 amino acids. This CDR3 is CASCVDSAYNEQFF. CDR3 sequence (DNA): TGCGCCAGCTGTGTGGACAGCGCTTACAATGAGCAGTTCTTC.

This chain uses TRBV15 with TRBJ2-5; 9 bases match TRBD1. Matching the DNA end better, TRBJ2-7 makes the J call doubtful. CDR3 length equals 15 residues. Germline V gene data show CDR1 as LNHNV and CDR2 as YYDKDF (reference sequence). DNA for the CDR3: TGTGCCACCAGCAGAGTTGTGGGACAGGGCTACGAGCAGTACTTC. It translates to CATSRVVGQGYEQYF.

The CDR3 DNA follows: TGCAGTGCTCCACTAGCGAGCTCCTACGAGCAGTACTTC. Its protein is CSAPLASSYEQYF. The rearrangement joins TRBV20-1 to TRBJ2-7; TRBD2 matches at 7 bases. Germline V gene sequence: CDR1 DFQATT, CDR2 SNEGSKA (reference sequence). The CDR3 covers 13 residues. The V and J ends lost 5 bases and 0 bases, in that order; junction bases with no gene match: 4.

As concerns this clonotype: This is likely a read error, given that the CDR3 carries no conserved phenylalanine or tryptophan at its end. The rearrangement joins TRBV12-3 or TRBV12-4 to TRBJ1-1; TRBD1 matches 9 bases. Germline trimming cut 6 bases from V and 1 base from J; bases unmatched to any gene: 9. This CDR3 region has 16 residues. The chain's CDR3 is CASRPGTGWTNTEAFS. The CDR3 coding sequence is TGTGCCAGCAGACCCGGGACAGGGTGGACGAACACTGAAGCTTTCTCT.

This clonotype was detected a few times. The chain joins TRBV12-3 or TRBV12-4 to TRBJ1-4, with D possibly TRBD1 on 5 matching bases. The CDR3 runs 15 residues. The V end lost 5 bases, the J end lost 3 bases, and 13 bases lay between the germline ends. The CDR3 protein is CASSPGSFSNEKLFF. As DNA, the CDR3 is TGTGCCAGCAGTCCAGGGTCCTTCTCTAATGAAAAACTGTTTTTT.

The sample holds a few counts of this clonotype. This CDR3 reads CASVPGRGRSPLHF. The CDR3 bases are TGTGCCAGCGTCCCCGGCAGGGGGCGGTCACCCCTCCACTTT. This chain joins TRBV28 and TRBJ1-6, with 8 bases matching TRBD1. After removal of 8 bases from V and 10 bases from J, the junction contained 10 bases not matched to a gene. CDR3 length: 14 amino acids. In germline, CDR1 is MDHEN, CDR2 SYDVKM.

V and J are TRBV7-3 and TRBJ2-5, with 7 bases that match TRBD1. CDR3 length: 15 residues. Trimming cost V 10 bases and J 4 bases; bases outside gene matches: 15. Germline V CDR1 and CDR2: SGHTA, FQGTGA. CDR3 sequence: CATSPRDSLGETQYF. CDR3 bases: TGTGCCACCTCACCACGGGACAGCTTAGGAGAGACCCAGTACTTC.

There are a few counts of this clonotype. The V gene is TRBV28, the J gene TRBJ1-4; no firm D call. The CDR3 consists of 13 residues. V dropped 6 bases and J dropped 8 bases, with 13 bases sitting between them. The germline V gene has CDR1 MDHEN and CDR2 SYDVKM. CDR3 protein: CASRDRVVEKLFF. The CDR3 DNA follows: TGTGCCAGCAGAGACCGAGTCGTAGAAAAACTGTTTTTT.

This clonotype was counted many times. The CDR3 region is CASRGLAAQETQYF. The CDR3 region has the DNA TGTGCCAGCAGGGGACTAGCGGCCCAAGAGACCCAGTACTTC. This chain joins TRBV6-5 and TRBJ2-5; 11 bases align to TRBD2. V was pared by 6 bases and J by 1 base, with 1 base of the junction left unmatched. CDR3 length: 14 amino acids. CDR1 is MNHEY and CDR2 is SVGAGI in the germline V gene.

This clonotype was seen more than once but under ten times. This chain links TRBV5-6 with TRBJ2-2; weak D call: TRBD1 (6 bases). Germline V gene lookup returns CDR1 SGHDT and CDR2 YYEEEE. This CDR3 has 13 amino acids. V was pared by 6 bases and J by 4 bases, with 10 bases between. The CDR3 DNA sequence: TGTGCCAGCACGAGGGGGACCACCGGGGAGCTGTTTTTT. Translating gives CASTRGTTGELFF.

The chain combines TRBV12-3 or TRBV12-4 with TRBJ1-2; 8 bases match TRBD1. J lost 8 bases, V lost 6 bases, and 8 bases had no gene match. The CDR3 spans 13 residues. The CDR3 bases are TGTGCCAGCAGCCTCGACAGGGGCGCCGGCTACACCTTC. This codes for CASSLDRGAGYTF.